Below, 5 T cell receptor beta chains from the same sample are listed, as sequenced in a study of blood T cell repertoires in COVID-19 (dated by TCRdb to 2019 to 2021). Receptor amplification or capture employed the immunoSEQ multiplex PCR assay. As stored in TCRdb, this immuneACCESS dataset retains in-frame rearrangements with V and J assigned. A fraction of the clones does not appear; measured against another copy, unresolved V genes explain less than half of the discrepancy, and the remainder lacks a known reason. This sample gives approximately 250,000 clones in total; approximately 84% of them show up just once. Of the sample, roughly 4% falls within the top ten clones. Sequences were obtained from peripheral blood. Source of these receptors: a man between 45 and 60 years old with acute or convalescent COVID-19.

The chain is built from TRBV9 and TRBJ2-1, with 7 nucleotides matching TRBD2. The CDR3 is made up of 15 amino acids. Losses at the gene ends were 4 bases for V and 5 bases for J; bases not matched to a gene: 9. CDR1 and CDR2 (germline): SGDLS, YYNGEE. CDR3 DNA sequence: TGTGCCAGCAGCCCCGGGGGGAGCGCCGACAATGAGCAGTTCTTC. This encodes CASSPGGSADNEQFF. Full variable domain (remainder filled in from reference TRBV9 and TRBJ2-1): DSGVTQTPKHLITATGQRVTLRCSPRSGDLSVYWYQQSLDQGLQFLIQYYNGEERAKGNILERFSAQQFPDLHSELNLSSLELGDSALYFCASSPGGSADNEQFFGPGTRLTVL.

The chain joins TRBV10-2 to TRBJ1-1; no reliable D call. With 0 bases removed from V and 0 bases from J, the gap between germline ends came to 8 bases. This CDR3 region has 15 residues. CDR1 and CDR2 (germline): WSHSY, SAAADI. The CDR3 sequence is CASSESEVMNTEAFF. CDR3 sequence (DNA): TGCGCCAGCAGTGAGTCGGAGGTCATGAACACTGAAGCTTTCTTT.

This clone was observed a single time. V usage is TRBV7-9 and J usage is TRBJ2-7; possible D gene TRBD1, 6 bases. Germline CDR1 SEHNR, CDR2 FQNEAQ (reference sequence). There are 14 residues in the CDR3. Trimming took 2 bases from V and 3 from J, leaving 11 bases between them. As DNA, the CDR3 is TGTGCCAGCAGCTTACCGAACAGGGACTACGAGCAGTACTTC. Translation gives CASSLPNRDYEQYF.

There are a few counts of this clone. The V gene is TRBV19, the J gene TRBJ1-5, with TRBD1 as a possible D gene (5 bases). Germline lookup yields CDR1 LNHDA and CDR2 SQIVND (reference sequence). The CDR3 has 16 residues. Trimming shortened V by 4 bases and J by 7 bases, and 20 bases separated the two germline ends. CDR3 bases: TGTGCCAGTAGTACGGGGAGGCAGGGAATCGTACAGCCCCAGCATTTT. As protein: CASSTGRQGIVQPQHF.

This sequence joins TRBV7-9 and TRBJ1-2, with 8 positions matching TRBD1. The CDR3 has 15 amino acids. Germline loops: CDR1 SEHNR, CDR2 FQNEAQ (reference sequence). The V gene end was trimmed by 3 bases and the J gene end by 5 bases; junction bases not matched to a gene: 8. The CDR3 region is CASSFTGGETYGYTF. The CDR3 nucleotides are TGTGCCAGCAGCTTTACAGGGGGAGAAACGTATGGCTACACCTTC.